The 25 T cell receptor beta chains listed next were all sequenced from one sample in a study of monozygotic twins with inflammatory bowel disease. TCRdb reprocessed the 5' RACE reads and stores each CDR3 protein as one record, lacking DNA. There are 350,000 to 500,000 distinct CDR3 sequences in the sample, with about 2.6% held by the top ten. The source material was blood. The receptor set was obtained from a human donor with ulcerative colitis or Crohn's disease, or a healthy co-twin of an affected twin (not recorded which).

Here the CDR3 reads CASSAHYGNSNQPQHF. The chain carries TRBV7-2 and TRBJ1-5; as DNA is missing, the TRBD1 call by TCRdb cannot be tested. Germline CDR1 reads SGHTA; CDR2 reads FQGNSA. The CDR3 is made up of 16 amino acids.

The chain joins TRBV5-1 to TRBJ2-1; as DNA is missing, the TRBD2 call by TCRdb cannot be tested. The length of the CDR3 is 16 residues. Germline CDR1 SGHRS, CDR2 YFSETQ. The CDR3 protein is CASSAKPSGEANEQFF.

This chain connects TRBV6-5 to TRBJ1-4; TCRdb lists TRBD1, though no DNA is available to test this call. The germline CDR1 and CDR2 sequences are MNHEY and SVGAGI. This CDR3 comprises 13 residues. The CDR3 spells CASSDRPNEKLFF.

The J gene is TRBJ2-7, the V gene TRBV7-8. This CDR3 is 16 amino acids long. Germline loops: CDR1 SGHVS, CDR2 FQNEAQ. CDR3 sequence reads: CASSLAGVSVYYEQYF. The full variable domain, with the rest looked up from reference TRBV7-8 and TRBJ2-7, is GAGVSQSPRYKVAKRGQDVALRCDPISGHVSLFWYQQALGQGPEFLTYFQNEAQLDKSGLPSDRFFAERPEGSVSTLKIQRTQQEDSAVYLCASSLAGVSVYYEQYFGPGTRLTVT.

J is TRBJ2-7 and V is TRBV2. The CDR3 runs to 15 residues. Germline CDR1 SNHLY, CDR2 FYNNEI. The CDR3 sequence: CASSGSAISSYEQYF. The full variable domain, its missing parts supplied by reference TRBV2 and TRBJ2-7, is EPEVTQTPSHQVTQMGQEVILRCVPISNHLYFYWYRQILGQKVEFLVSFYNNEISEKSEIFDDQFSVERPDGSNFTLKIRSTKLEDSAMYFCASSGSAISSYEQYFGPGTRLTVT.

This rearrangement joins TRBV5-5 to TRBJ2-3; the D call of TRBD2 rests on TCRdb alone, since no DNA is present to check it. The CDR3 loop spans 16 amino acids. Germline loops: CDR1 SGHKS, CDR2 YYEKEE (reference sequence). This CDR3 is CASTSSGAGGTDTQYF.

The chain is built from TRBV5-1 and TRBJ1-1; the D call of TRBD1 rests on TCRdb alone, since no DNA is present to check it. CDR3 length: 19 amino acids. The germline CDR1 and CDR2 sequences are SGHRS and YFSETQ. Here the CDR3 reads CASSLYISGTGGPYTEAFF.

The V call is TRBV5-4, the J call TRBJ2-5; the TRBD2 assignment by TCRdb is unverifiable without DNA. The CDR3 loop spans 14 amino acids. From germline, CDR1 is SGHNT and CDR2 YYREEE (reference sequence). CDR3: CASSLKGGVETQYF.

V usage is TRBV7-2 and J usage is TRBJ1-2; the TRBD1 assignment by TCRdb is unverifiable without DNA. CDR3 length: 16 amino acids. The V gene's germline CDR1 is SGHTA and CDR2 FQGNSA. The CDR3 here is CASSLGQEVSNYGYTF.

This sequence joins TRBV5-6 and TRBJ2-1; TCRdb picks TRBD1, but there is no DNA to check that call. Germline V gene data show CDR1 as SGHDT and CDR2 as YYEEEE. The CDR3 has 15 amino acids. Here the CDR3 reads CASSLGQGVNNEQFF.

This chain joins TRBV18 and TRBJ2-2. The V gene's germline CDR1 is KGHSH and CDR2 LQKENI. This CDR3 is built from 16 residues. The CDR3 region is CASSRAVAVNTGELFF.

The chain couples TRBV18 to TRBJ1-2. The germline V gene encodes CDR1 KGHSH and CDR2 LQKENI. This CDR3 is built from 17 residues. CDR3: CASSPPTRGGANYGYTF.

The CDR3 protein is CASSLSPDSSYEQYF. The gene calls are TRBV28 and TRBJ2-7. This CDR3 region has 15 residues. CDR1 is MDHEN and CDR2 is SYDVKM in the germline V gene.

The rearrangement joins TRBV5-4 to TRBJ2-3; TCRdb outputs TRBD1, but without DNA this stays unchecked. From germline, CDR1 is SGHNT and CDR2 YYREEE (reference sequence). This CDR3 is built from 14 residues. The CDR3 reads CASTTPQGVDTQYF.

The chain links TRBV12-3 or TRBV12-4 to TRBJ1-1. The CDR3 extends over 13 amino acids. CDR3 region: CASSLYLNTEAFF.

The genes are TRBV5-1 and TRBJ2-2; TCRdb outputs TRBD1, but without DNA this stays unchecked. Per germline, CDR1 SGHRS and CDR2 YFSETQ. This CDR3 region has 18 residues. The CDR3 spells CASSPGGFGQGPTGELFF.

The J gene is TRBJ2-1, the V gene TRBV7-6; TCRdb's D call, TRBD1, is unchecked because there is no DNA. Germline lookup yields CDR1 SGHVS and CDR2 FNYEAQ. The CDR3 extends over 16 amino acids. The CDR3 reads CASSLLGGDPGNEQFF.

The V call is TRBV6-1, the J call TRBJ1-2; with no DNA, the TCRdb D assignment of TRBD1 cannot be verified. Per the germline V gene, CDR1 is MNHNS and CDR2 is SASEGT. This CDR3 has 15 amino acids. The CDR3 loop is CASSQGIGVNYGYTF.

The chain carries TRBV5-5 and TRBJ1-1; TCRdb's D gene call, TRBD1, goes unchecked for lack of DNA. This CDR3 is 15 amino acids long. Germline V gene sequence: CDR1 SGHKS, CDR2 YYEKEE (reference sequence). The CDR3 is CASSLAGGKSTEAFF.

The chain joins TRBV29-1 to TRBJ1-1; TCRdb reports TRBD1, a call that lacks DNA to check it against. The CDR3 is made up of 13 amino acids. Germline CDR1 reads SQVTM; CDR2 reads ANQGSEA. CDR3 amino acids: CSVEVPQNTEAFF. Full variable domain (rest looked up from reference TRBV29-1 and TRBJ1-1): SAVISQKPSRDICQRGTSLTIQCQVDSQVTMMFWYRQQPGQSLTLIATANQGSEATYESGFVIDKFPISRPNLTFSTLTVSNMSPEDSSIYLCSVEVPQNTEAFFGQGTRLTVV.

This chain uses TRBV12-3 or TRBV12-4 with TRBJ1-2; TCRdb's assignment of TRBD1 cannot be checked, as there is no DNA. The CDR3 is 13 amino acids. Here the CDR3 reads CASSTPGTGRYTF.

CDR3 sequence reads: CASSPDRAETQYF. The chain links TRBV7-2 to TRBJ2-5; as DNA is missing, the TRBD1 call by TCRdb cannot be tested. CDR1 SGHTA and CDR2 FQGNSA come from the germline V gene. The CDR3 consists of 13 residues.

V and J are TRBV29-1 and TRBJ1-4. The CDR3 is 12 amino acids. The germline V gene encodes CDR1 SQVTM and CDR2 ANQGSEA. The CDR3 here is CSVEDQLEKLFF.

The chain uses TRBV7-2 and TRBJ1-4. Germline CDR1 SGHTA, CDR2 FQGNSA. The CDR3 has 11 amino acids. CDR3 region: CASSLGAKLFF.

The chain couples TRBV5-1 to TRBJ1-1. Germline CDR1 is SGHRS and CDR2 is YFSETQ. The length of the CDR3 is 16 residues. The CDR3 sequence is CASSLAPLGASTEAFF.